A single sample is the source of the 20 T cell receptor beta chains below, sequenced in a study of CD8 T cells in Susac syndrome. Reverse transcription used roughly 0.5 to 1 ug RNA and random hexamers. TCRdb re-analysed the immunoSEQ multiplex PCR reads in MiXCR, keeping a single row per CDR3 protein. The sample gives some 120,000 distinct CDR3 sequences, more than 85% of which show up once; over 0.3% is in the top ten. Sequenced input: CD8+ T cells from PBMCs. Every receptor here comes from a human donor with multiple sclerosis.

The chain links TRBV20-1 to TRBJ2-3, with 7 bases aligning to TRBD2. V lost 0 bases and J lost 0; bases outside the gene matches: 6. The CDR3 contains 16 residues. Germline V gives CDR1 DFQATT, CDR2 SNEGSKA (reference sequence). The chain's CDR3 is CSARELAEPSTDTQYF. As DNA, the CDR3 is TGCAGTGCTAGAGAGCTAGCGGAACCTAGCACAGATACGCAGTATTTT.

This chain connects TRBV20-1 to TRBJ1-2, with D possibly matching TRBD1 (5 bases). This CDR3 region has 13 residues. Germline V CDR1 and CDR2: DFQATT, SNEGSKA (reference sequence). With 0 bases removed from V and 3 bases from J, the gap between germline ends came to 8 bases. CDR3 loop: CSARDGGDYGYTF. CDR3 DNA sequence: TGCAGTGCTAGAGACGGGGGGGACTATGGCTACACCTTC.

This clonotype was recorded once. The chain is built from TRBV12-3 or TRBV12-4 and TRBJ2-5, with D possibly being TRBD1 or TRBD2 (5 bases each). The CDR3 covers 15 residues. V lost 5 bases and J 5 bases, leaving 18 bases between the germline ends. The CDR3 loop reads CASSGPGTARETQYF. Written as DNA, the CDR3 is TGTGCCAGCAGTGGGCCCGGGACGGCGAGGGAGACCCAGTACTTC.

The chain carries TRBV27 and TRBJ1-2, with D unclear. Trimming removed 0 bases at V and 6 bases at J, with 14 bases between. The germline V gene has CDR1 MNHEY and CDR2 SMNVEV (reference sequence). This CDR3 is 15 amino acids long. In nucleotides, the CDR3 is TGTGCCAGCAGTTTATCCCCGAAGGGTGGCCATGGCTACACCTTC. Translation gives CASSLSPKGGHGYTF.

The V gene is TRBV6-6, the J gene TRBJ1-1; D is undetermined. The length of the CDR3 is 13 residues. Per germline, CDR1 MNHNY and CDR2 SVGAGI (reference sequence). V gave up 0 bases and J gave up 4 bases, with 6 bases separating them. CDR3 protein: CASSYSMGTEAFF. In DNA form, the CDR3 reads TGTGCCAGCAGTTACTCGATGGGCACTGAAGCTTTCTTT.

This chain links TRBV19 with TRBJ1-2; tentatively, D is TRBD1 (5 bases). The CDR3 covers 12 residues. Trimming took off 5 bases at V and 5 bases at J, with 9 bases between the two ends. Germline V lookup: CDR1 LNHDA, CDR2 SQIVND (reference sequence). This chain's CDR3 is CASSGGEYGYTF. The CDR3 bases are TGTGCCAGTAGTGGGGGGGAGTATGGCTACACCTTC.

The chain has TRBV20-1 and TRBJ2-5; no firm D call. V was shortened by 7 bases and J by 0 bases, with 18 bases between the two germline ends. CDR3 length: 15 amino acids. Germline V gene data show CDR1 as DFQATT and CDR2 as SNEGSKA (reference sequence). CDR3 coding DNA: TGCAGTGTAGGGTCACCGATTTGGTACCAAGAGACCCAGTACTTC. This gives the protein CSVGSPIWYQETQYF.

The chain combines TRBV9 with TRBJ2-1, with D possibly matching TRBD1 (5 bases). In germline, CDR1 is SGDLS, CDR2 YYNGEE. The CDR3 runs 13 residues. V lost 8 bases and J lost 5, with 14 bases in between. The CDR3 is CASQGGAHNEQFF. CDR3 sequence (DNA): TGTGCCAGTCAAGGTGGGGCACACAATGAGCAGTTCTTC.

This clonotype was seen only once. The chain joins TRBV4-1 to TRBJ2-5, with D perhaps TRBD2 (7 bases). The germline gives CDR1 MGHRA, CDR2 YSYEKL. The CDR3 totals 16 residues. Trimming left V 3 bases short and J 3 bases short, with 17 bases between. The CDR3 is CASSHPTGGREETQYF. CDR3 DNA sequence: TGCGCCAGCAGCCACCCCACGGGGGGCAGGGAAGAGACCCAGTACTTC.

This sequence joins TRBV6-5 and TRBJ1-1; D not resolved. The CDR3 has 14 amino acids. Germline V gives CDR1 MNHEY, CDR2 SVGAGI. V lost 6 bases and J 2 bases, leaving 13 bases between the germline ends. CDR3 coding DNA: TGTGCCAGCAGCGCTTTGGACGTCAACACTGAAGCTTTCTTT. This gives the protein CASSALDVNTEAFF.

This chain links TRBV9 with TRBJ1-1; the match to TRBD1 covers 9 bases. Losses at the gene ends were 1 base for V and 0 bases for J; bases not matched to a gene: 4. Germline CDR1 and CDR2: SGDLS and YYNGEE. The CDR3 loop spans 16 amino acids. The CDR3 DNA reads as TGTGCCAGCAGCGTATACGGGACAGGGATGAACACTGAAGCTTTCTTT. It translates to CASSVYGTGMNTEAFF.

The rearrangement joins TRBV29-1 to TRBJ1-2, with D possibly TRBD1 on 6 matching bases. The germline gives CDR1 SQVTM, CDR2 ANQGSEA. CDR3 length equals 13 residues. Trimming took 7 bases from V and 8 from J, leaving 20 bases between them. DNA of the CDR3: TGCAGCGGCAAAACAGGGTCATCGCGCGGCTACACCTTC. It yields the protein CSGKTGSSRGYTF.

This CDR3 is CASSVGDGYEAFF. CDR3 coding DNA: TGTGCCAGCAGCGTAGGTGACGGATATGAAGCTTTCTTT. The chain combines TRBV9 with TRBJ1-1, with D unclear. This CDR3 spans 13 amino acids. Germline CDR1 reads SGDLS; CDR2 reads YYNGEE. Trimming cost V 0 bases and J 7 bases, with 10 bases left between them.

The rearrangement joins TRBV7-6 to TRBJ2-1; D possibly corresponds to TRBD1 (5 bases). The V gene's germline CDR1 is SGHVS and CDR2 FNYEAQ. The V and J ends lost 0 bases and 5 bases respectively, with 11 bases between them. The CDR3 is made up of 15 amino acids. The CDR3 DNA follows: TGTGCCAGCAGCTTAGCGAGCCAGGGCAACAATGAGCAGTTCTTC. Amino acid sequence: CASSLASQGNNEQFF.

The chain couples TRBV10-3 to TRBJ2-7, with TRBD1 identical over 7 bases. CDR3 size: 12 residues. V lost 10 bases to trimming and J lost 2 bases; unmatched junction nucleotides: 5. Per germline, CDR1 ENHRY and CDR2 SYGVKD. DNA for the CDR3: TGTGCCAGCTACAGGGGAACCTACGAGCAGTACTTC. This codes for CASYRGTYEQYF.

CDR3 loop: CASSQGSSYNSPLHF. In nucleotides, the CDR3 is TGTGCCAGCAGCCAAGGGAGCTCCTATAATTCACCCCTCCACTTT. The chain couples TRBV14 to TRBJ1-6; no definite D call. The CDR3 extends over 15 amino acids. Between the trimmed V and J ends, which lost 1 base and 0 bases, there was a span of 4 bases. Germline loops: CDR1 SGHDN, CDR2 FVKESK.

The rearrangement uses TRBV27 and TRBJ1-4; 7 bases match TRBD1. CDR1 and CDR2 (germline): MNHEY, SMNVEV (reference sequence). Trimming took 6 bases from V and 0 from J; bases not matched to a gene: 13. The CDR3 loop spans 18 amino acids. In nucleotides, the CDR3 is TGTGCCAGCAGCCCGATAACCGGGACAGACACAACTAATGAAAAACTGTTTTTT. Its protein is CASSPITGTDTTNEKLFF. Based on the CDR3 plus reference TRBV27 and TRBJ1-4, the full variable domain is EAQVTQNPRYLITVTGKKLTVTCSQNMNHEYMSWYRQDPGLGLRQIYYSMNVEVTDKGDVPEGYKVSRKEKRNFPLILESPSPNQTSLYFCASSPITGTDTTNEKLFFGSGTQLSVL.

The chain links TRBV20-1 to TRBJ1-2, with unresolved D. The CDR3 contains 16 residues. V lost 0 bases to trimming and J lost 5 bases, with 19 bases between them. The V gene's germline CDR1 is DFQATT and CDR2 SNEGSKA (reference sequence). The CDR3 sequence: CSARDPNARTPYGYTF. CDR3 in DNA: TGCAGTGCTAGAGATCCTAATGCCCGGACCCCGTATGGCTACACCTTC.

The chain employs TRBV24-1 and TRBJ1-5, with D hard to call. Trimming removed 4 bases at V and 5 bases at J, with 11 bases between. CDR1 and CDR2 from the germline V gene are KGHDR and SFDVKD. The CDR3 is 14 amino acids. The CDR3 DNA is TGTGCCACCAGTGAGAGTGGGGTACATCAGCCCCAGCATTTT. This codes for CATSESGVHQPQHF.

The J gene is TRBJ2-1, the V gene TRBV6-5, with D possibly being TRBD1 (7 bases). Trimming stripped 3 bases from V and 6 bases from J, with 24 bases between. Looked up from germline, CDR1 is MNHEY and CDR2 is SVGAGI. The CDR3 runs to 18 residues. The CDR3 protein is CASSYSRDSRQGSNEQFF. CDR3 coding DNA: TGTGCCAGCAGTTATTCCCGGGACTCTAGACAGGGCTCCAATGAGCAGTTCTTC.